This T cell receptor beta chain was captured by sequencing in a study of CD8+CD57+ T cells in acquired aplastic anemia. Findings of the study overall: Both patients and controls carried the same twenty-nine CD8+ CDR3 sequences.

At least ten counts were recorded for this clonotype. Its antigen is as yet unknown. Patients who underwent sequencing had shown CD8+CD57+ cell expansion by flow cytometry. CDR3 length: 14 residues. The V gene's germline CDR1 is SGHKS and CDR2 YYEKEE (reference sequence). Trimming cost V 4 bases and J 4 bases, with 14 bases left between them. TCR beta VDJ combinations and CDR3 sequences were profiled from genomic DNA. TCRdb independently ran MiXCR on the reads; one entry per CDR3 protein. The sample lists about 240,000 distinct CDR3 sequences; around 45% were seen once. Input material: sorted CD4+, CD8+, or CD8+CD57+ T cells (not recorded which) from PBMCs. The clonotype comes from a human donor with aplastic anemia. The chain uses TRBV5-5 and TRBJ1-2; D gene ambiguous. This chain's CDR3 is CASSNDHQVYGYTF. CDR3 coding DNA: TGTGCCAGCAGCAACGATCACCAGGTCTATGGCTACACCTTC. The full variable domain, completed using reference TRBV5-5 and TRBJ1-2, is DAGVTQSPTHLIKTRGQQVTLRCSPISGHKSVSWYQQVLGQGPQFIFQYYEKEERGRGNFPDRFSARQFPNYSSELNVNALLLGDSALYLCASSNDHQVYGYTFGSGTRLTVV.